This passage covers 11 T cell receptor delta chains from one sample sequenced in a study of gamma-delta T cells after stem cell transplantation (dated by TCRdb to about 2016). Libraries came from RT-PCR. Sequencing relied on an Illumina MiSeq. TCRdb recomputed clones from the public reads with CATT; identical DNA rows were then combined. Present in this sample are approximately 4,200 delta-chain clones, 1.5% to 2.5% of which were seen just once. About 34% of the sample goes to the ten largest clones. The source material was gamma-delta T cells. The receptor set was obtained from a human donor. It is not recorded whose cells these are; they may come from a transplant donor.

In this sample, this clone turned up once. The CDR3 here is CACDTLSSLTSGDTHDKLIF. The CDR3 coding sequence is TGTGCCTGTGACACCCTCTCTTCCCTCACTTCGGGGGATACTCACGATAAACTCATCTTT. This sequence joins TRDV2 and TRDJ1, with 9 nucleotides matching TRDD3. CDR1 and CDR2 from the germline V gene are GEAIGNYY and EKD. This CDR3 comprises 20 residues. V shed 0 bases, J shed 4 bases, and the junction held 20 bases outside the gene matches.

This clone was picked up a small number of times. As DNA, the CDR3 is TGTGCCTGTGACACCGTGGGGGATACGCGAATTACTAAACTCATCTTT. Amino acid sequence: CACDTVGDTRITKLIF. The chain has TRDV2 and TRDJ1; 11 bases line up with TRDD3. Germline CDR1 GEAIGNYY, CDR2 EKD. CDR3 length: 16 residues. Trimming took 0 bases from V and 7 from J; bases not matched to a gene: 9.

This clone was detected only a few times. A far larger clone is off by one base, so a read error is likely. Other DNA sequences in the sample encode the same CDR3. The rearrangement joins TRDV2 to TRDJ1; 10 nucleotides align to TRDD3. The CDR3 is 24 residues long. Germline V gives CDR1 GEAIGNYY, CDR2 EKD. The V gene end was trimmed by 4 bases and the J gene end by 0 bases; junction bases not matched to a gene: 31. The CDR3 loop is CACDSLLGDRGGIQGERYTDKLIF. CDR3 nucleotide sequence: TGTGCCTGTGATAGCCTCCTGGGGGATAGGGGGGGGATACAGGGCGAAAGGTACACCGATAAACTCATCTTT.

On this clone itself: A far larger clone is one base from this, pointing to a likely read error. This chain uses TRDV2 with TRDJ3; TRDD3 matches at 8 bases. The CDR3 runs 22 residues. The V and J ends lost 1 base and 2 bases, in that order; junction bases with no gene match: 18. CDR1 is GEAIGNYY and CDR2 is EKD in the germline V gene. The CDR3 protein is CACDTVEYTGGAAPWDTRQMFF. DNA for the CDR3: TGTGCCTGTGACACGGTTGAATATACTGGGGGTGCCGCGCCCTGGGACACCCGACAGATGTTTTTC.

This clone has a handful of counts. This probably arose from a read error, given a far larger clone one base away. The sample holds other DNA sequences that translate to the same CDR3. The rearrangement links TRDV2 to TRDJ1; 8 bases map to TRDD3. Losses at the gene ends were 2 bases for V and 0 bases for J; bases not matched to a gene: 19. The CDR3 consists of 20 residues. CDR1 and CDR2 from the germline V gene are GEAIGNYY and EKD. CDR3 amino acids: CACDINTGGPWGIYTDKLIF. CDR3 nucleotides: TGTGCCTGTGACATCAATACTGGGGGGCCCTGGGGCATATACACCGATAAACTCATCTTT.

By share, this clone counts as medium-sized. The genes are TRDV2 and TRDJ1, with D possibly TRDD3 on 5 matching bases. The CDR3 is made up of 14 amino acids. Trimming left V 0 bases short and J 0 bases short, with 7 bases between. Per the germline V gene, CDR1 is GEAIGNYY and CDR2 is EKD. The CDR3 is CACDTVGYTDKLIF. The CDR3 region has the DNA TGTGCCTGTGACACCGTGGGATACACCGATAAACTCATCTTT.

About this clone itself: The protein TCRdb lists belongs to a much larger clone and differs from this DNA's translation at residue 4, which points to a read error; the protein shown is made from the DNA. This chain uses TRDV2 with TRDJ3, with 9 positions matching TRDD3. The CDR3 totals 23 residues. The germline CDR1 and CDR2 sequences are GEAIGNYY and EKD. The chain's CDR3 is CACVTWDSTGGLRHSWDTRQMFF. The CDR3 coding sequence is TGTGCCTGTGTCACCTGGGACAGTACTGGGGGACTTCGACACTCCTGGGACACCCGACAGATGTTTTTC.

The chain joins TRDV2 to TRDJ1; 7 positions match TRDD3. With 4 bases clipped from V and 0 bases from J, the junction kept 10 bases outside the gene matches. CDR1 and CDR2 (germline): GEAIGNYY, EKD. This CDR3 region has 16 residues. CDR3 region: CACDEVLGTYTDKLIF. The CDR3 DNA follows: TGTGCCTGTGATGAGGTACTGGGGACTTACACCGATAAACTCATCTTT.

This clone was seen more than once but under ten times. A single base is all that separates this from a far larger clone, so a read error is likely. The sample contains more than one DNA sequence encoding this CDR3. CDR3 sequence reads: CACDVLGDTEGHTDKLIF. The CDR3 coding sequence is TGTGCCTGTGACGTCCTGGGGGATACGGAGGGGCACACCGATAAACTCATCTTT. The gene calls are TRDV2 and TRDJ1; TRDD3 matches 12 bases. The trim removed 3 bases at V and 0 bases at J, leaving 10 bases unmatched. Germline loops: CDR1 GEAIGNYY, CDR2 EKD. The CDR3 sequence is 18 residues long.

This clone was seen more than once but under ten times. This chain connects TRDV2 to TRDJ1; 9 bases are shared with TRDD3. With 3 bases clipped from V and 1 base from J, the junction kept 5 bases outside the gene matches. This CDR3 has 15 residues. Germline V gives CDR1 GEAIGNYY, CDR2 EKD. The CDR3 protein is CACDRLGESTDKLIF. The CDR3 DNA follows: TGTGCCTGTGACCGACTGGGGGAGTCCACCGATAAACTCATCTTT.

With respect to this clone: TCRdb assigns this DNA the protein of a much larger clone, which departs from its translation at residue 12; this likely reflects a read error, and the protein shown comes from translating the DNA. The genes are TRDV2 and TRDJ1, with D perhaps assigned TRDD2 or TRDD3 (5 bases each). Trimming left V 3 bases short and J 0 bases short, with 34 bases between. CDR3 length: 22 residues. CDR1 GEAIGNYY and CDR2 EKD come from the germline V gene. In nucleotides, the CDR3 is TGTGCCTGTGACCCGCTTCCAAATCTGCTGGGTCAAACCCTTGGGAACACCGATAAACTCATCTTT. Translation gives CACDPLPNLLGQTLGNTDKLIF.